This TCR beta chain came from a study of blood T cells in healthy people across ages. Findings and caveats of the study: Comparison with aged donors showed that long-lived donors had more naive CD4+ cells and higher diversity. Lack of knowledge of donor CMV status possibly confounded expanded clonotype changes.

In this sample, this clonotype turned up a few times. Its antigen is not identified. The second PCR ran about 6 to 11 cycles with a sample-barcoded 5' primer and J-beta primers. TCRdb recomputed calls from the 5' RACE reads with MiXCR, one row per CDR3 protein. This sample has 800,000 to 1,300,000 distinct CDR3 sequences, with under 30% found just once. The CDR3 is made up of 15 amino acids. V was pared by 0 bases and J by 3 bases, with 9 bases between. Germline V gene lookup returns CDR1 SGHVT and CDR2 SQSDAQ. Another study also made use of these data, one on T cells of mothers and their children.

The sample consisted of blood. V is TRBV7-4 and J is TRBJ1-5; D uncertain. The receptor comes from a girl aged 2 to 9 in good health. The CDR3: CASSLARQDNQPQHF. CDR3 bases: TGTGCCAGCAGCTTAGCGCGGCAGGACAATCAGCCCCAGCATTTT.